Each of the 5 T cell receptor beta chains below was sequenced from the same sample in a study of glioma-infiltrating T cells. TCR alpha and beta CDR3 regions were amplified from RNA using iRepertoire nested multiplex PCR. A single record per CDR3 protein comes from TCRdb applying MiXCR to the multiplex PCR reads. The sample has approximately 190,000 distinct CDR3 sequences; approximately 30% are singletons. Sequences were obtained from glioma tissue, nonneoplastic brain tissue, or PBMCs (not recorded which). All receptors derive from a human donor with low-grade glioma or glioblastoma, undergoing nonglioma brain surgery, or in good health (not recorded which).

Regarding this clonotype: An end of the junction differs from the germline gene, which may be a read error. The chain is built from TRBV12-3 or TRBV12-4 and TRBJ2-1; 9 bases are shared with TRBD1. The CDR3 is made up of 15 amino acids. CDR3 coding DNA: TGTGCCAGCAGTCCCGGGACAGGGTTTTACAATGGGCAGTTCTTC. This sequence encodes CASSPGTGFYNGQFF.

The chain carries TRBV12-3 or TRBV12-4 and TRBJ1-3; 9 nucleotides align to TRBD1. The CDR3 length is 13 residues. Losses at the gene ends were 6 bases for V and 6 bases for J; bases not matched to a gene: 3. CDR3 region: CASRGTGKNTIYF. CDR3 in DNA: TGTGCCAGCAGAGGGACAGGGAAAAACACCATATATTTT.

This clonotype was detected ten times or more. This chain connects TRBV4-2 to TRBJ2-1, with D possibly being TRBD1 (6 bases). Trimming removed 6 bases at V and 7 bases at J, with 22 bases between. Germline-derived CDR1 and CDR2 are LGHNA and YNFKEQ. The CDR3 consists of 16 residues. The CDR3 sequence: CASRRTATARGNEQFF. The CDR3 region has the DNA TGTGCCAGCAGACGGACGGCAACGGCAAGGGGGAATGAGCAGTTCTTC.

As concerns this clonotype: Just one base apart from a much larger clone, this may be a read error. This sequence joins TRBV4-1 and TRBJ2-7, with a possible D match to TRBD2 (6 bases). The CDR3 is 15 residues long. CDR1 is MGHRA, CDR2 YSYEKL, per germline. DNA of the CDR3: TGCGCCAGCAGACAAGAACTAGCTAGCTCCTACGAGCAGTACTTC. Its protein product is CASRQELASSYEQYF.

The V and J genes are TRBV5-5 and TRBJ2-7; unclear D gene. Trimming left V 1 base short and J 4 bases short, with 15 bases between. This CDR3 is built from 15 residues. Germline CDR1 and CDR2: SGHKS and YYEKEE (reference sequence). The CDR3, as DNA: TGTGCCAGCAGCTTGTCGCTCTTTAATGGATACGAGCAGTACTTC. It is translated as CASSLSLFNGYEQYF.